What follows is one T cell receptor (beta chain) and its context. Its antigen is currently unknown. This sample stems from a study of cytomegalovirus exposure and HLA in healthy donors. The PCR was carried out with 60 Vbeta primers and 13 Jbeta primers. Sequenced by immunoSEQ multiplex PCR; TCRdb stores in-frame clones only, minus some. The sample consists of tens of thousands of clones, approximately 81% of them appearing once. Study observations and caveats: The study recorded 150 to 200 TCR beta chains that were cytomegalovirus-associated.

Trimming cost V 5 bases and J 5 bases; bases outside gene matches: 8. The CDR3 has 14 residues. Germline CDR1 reads MNHEY; CDR2 reads SMNVEV (reference sequence). Sequencing was done on a sample of PBMCs. The genes are TRBV27 and TRBJ2-5; 7 nucleotides match TRBD1. This receptor was taken from a woman in her thirties or forties in good health and CMV-seronegative. The CDR3 is CASSEGGWTETQYF. CDR3 bases: TGTGCCAGCAGTGAAGGGGGCTGGACGGAGACCCAGTACTTC.